This T cell receptor (beta chain) came from a study of blood T cell repertoires in COVID-19. About the research overall: Sources were T cells, B-cell-depleted T cells, or PBMCs; the material itself was cDNA or gDNA.

Per the authors' pipeline: Counts of nucleated cells, estimated from reference gene primer amplification, were obtained. Repertoires were generated with immunoSEQ multiplex PCR, while TCRdb's copy carries only in-frame clones and drops some. V and J calls and clone size come straight from that table; D and trimming were deduced from the DNA. The table shows about 300,000 clones, with 75% to 90% occurring only once. There are 11 residues in the CDR3. Between the trimmed V and J ends, which lost 6 bases and 3 bases, there was a span of 5 bases. The germline gives CDR1 MNHEY, CDR2 SVGAGI. This TCR came from a woman in her 40s who had recovered from COVID-19. The chain joins TRBV6-5 to TRBJ1-1; D unresolved. The specimen was peripheral blood. The CDR3 nucleotides read TGTGCCAGCAGATCATACACTGAAGCTTTCTTT. Its protein product is CASRSYTEAFF.